This T cell receptor beta chain was identified during a study of human T cells and chemical hapten exposure. V was pared by 4 bases and J by 1 base, with 10 bases between. This CDR3 is built from 14 residues. Germline CDR1 reads SGHTA; CDR2 reads FQGNSA. Unique molecular identifiers were affixed to discrete cDNA molecules within the library. TCRdb called the RACE reads again in MiXCR, with one record for every CDR3 protein. The sample carries 50,000 to 65,000 distinct CDR3 sequences, roughly 6.7% recorded once. Time point noted: pre-sensitization, week 0. Treatment defined: therapeutic diphenylcyclopropenone sensitization with weekly scalp DPC. Extraction of total RNA was performed on unfractionated whole blood.

The receptor was isolated from a woman aged 25 to 39 with alopecia areata. Some clones in this sample may be carry-over from other donors' samples. The sequences come from whole blood, collected in connection with sensitization to the hapten diphenylcyclopropenone (DPC). The J gene is TRBJ1-1, the V gene TRBV7-2; no firm D call. Here the CDR3 reads CASSSQSSNTEAFF. CDR3 nucleotides: TGTGCCAGCAGCTCACAGAGTTCGAACACTGAAGCTTTCTTT.